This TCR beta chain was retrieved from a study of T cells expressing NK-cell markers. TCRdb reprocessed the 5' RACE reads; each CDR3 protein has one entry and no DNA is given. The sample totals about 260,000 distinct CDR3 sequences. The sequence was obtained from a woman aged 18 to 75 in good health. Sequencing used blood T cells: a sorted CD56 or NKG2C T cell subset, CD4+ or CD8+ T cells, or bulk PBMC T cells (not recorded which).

The CDR3: CSAREKEASWADEQFF. The rearrangement joins TRBV20-1 to TRBJ2-1; without DNA, the TCRdb call of TRBD2 cannot be checked. In germline, CDR1 is DFQATT, CDR2 SNEGSKA (reference sequence). CDR3 length: 16 amino acids.